This T cell receptor (beta chain) appears in the sequencing data of a study of T cell repertoires in cytomegalovirus infection. In the study overall: Recently identified HLA-C-restricted CMV epitopes were used, and well-studied HLA-B-restricted CMV epitopes were used as well. Matching HLA type, along with CMV infection, was indicated by public TCR beta signatures.

The length of the CDR3 is 13 residues. Trimming shortened V by 0 bases and J by 8 bases, and 10 bases separated the two germline ends. The germline gives CDR1 LNHDA, CDR2 SQIVND (reference sequence). TCRdb used MiXCR to reprocess the reads, holding one entry per CDR3 protein. The data hold about 110,000 distinct CDR3 sequences, with about 30% observed a single time. The study, taken as a whole, reports: CMV-specific HLA-C-restricted TCR beta clonotypes dominated the ex vivo response.

Regarding this clonotype: Its target is unknown.

This TCR derives from a human donor in good health (CMV status not recorded). Some clones in this sample may be carry-over from other donors' samples. The V gene is TRBV19, the J gene TRBJ1-1, with D possibly TRBD1 on 5 matching bases. The source was CD8+ T cells from cultured PBMCs, collected from culture after CMV antigen stimulation. CDR3 sequence reads: CASSIDHQGEAFF. The CDR3 DNA follows: TGTGCCAGTAGTATAGATCATCAGGGCGAAGCTTTCTTT.